The 27 T cell receptor beta chains below come from one sample, sequenced in a study of beta chain features in type 1 diabetes. Study-wide findings and caveats: In every one of the four CD4+ subsets, TCRB CDR3s were moderately but significantly shorter in Type 1 diabetes patients.

Their antigens remain unidentified. Expressed TCRB transcripts were sequenced after all isolated RNA was converted to cDNA. Repertoires were generated with immunoSEQ multiplex PCR, while TCRdb's copy carries only in-frame clones and drops some. The sample consists of 500,000 to 850,000 clones, more than 12% of them appearing once. The sample taken for sequencing was naive CD4+ T cells from blood. These receptors originate from a man between 18 and 35 years old with type 1 diabetes.

The chain employs TRBV15 and TRBJ1-2, with D hard to call. Per germline, CDR1 LNHNV and CDR2 YYDKDF (reference sequence). This CDR3 is built from 12 residues. V was clipped by 4 bases and J by 8 bases, with 11 bases between them. CDR3 in DNA: TGTGCCACCAGCACGTACGGCGGGGGCTACACCTTC. It specifies CATSTYGGGYTF.

The V call is TRBV7-2, the J call TRBJ1-1; D is unclear. Trimming removed 1 base at V and 7 bases at J, with 13 bases between. The V gene's germline CDR1 is SGHTA and CDR2 FQGNSA. This CDR3 has 14 amino acids. This CDR3 is CASSLVSDGLEAFF. CDR3 bases: TGTGCCAGCAGCTTAGTCTCCGACGGCCTTGAAGCTTTCTTT.

This rearrangement joins TRBV28 to TRBJ1-2; D call uncertain. The CDR3 contains 16 residues. Trimming took off 3 bases at V and 4 bases at J, with 18 bases between the two ends. The germline gives CDR1 MDHEN, CDR2 SYDVKM. CDR3 residues: CASSFGKQNSIYGYTF. Written as DNA, the CDR3 is TGTGCCAGCAGTTTTGGGAAACAGAACTCCATCTATGGCTACACCTTC.

The J gene is TRBJ2-7, the V gene TRBV7-9; 7 positions match TRBD1. The CDR3 has 14 amino acids. CDR1 and CDR2 (germline): SEHNR, FQNEAQ (reference sequence). The V gene end was trimmed by 5 bases and the J gene end by 2 bases; junction bases not matched to a gene: 6. CDR3 in amino acids: CASSTRQGAYEQYF. CDR3 DNA: TGTGCCAGCAGCACACGACAGGGTGCCTACGAGCAGTACTTC.

The CDR3 loop reads CASSPRYSNQPQHF. CDR3 in DNA: TGTGCCAGCAGCCCCCGTTATAGCAATCAGCCCCAGCATTTT. This chain uses TRBV9 with TRBJ1-5, with unresolved D. The length of the CDR3 is 14 residues. Trimming cost V 4 bases and J 0 bases, with 8 bases left between them. The germline V gene encodes CDR1 SGDLS and CDR2 YYNGEE. Full variable domain (remainder filled in from reference TRBV9 and TRBJ1-5): DSGVTQTPKHLITATGQRVTLRCSPRSGDLSVYWYQQSLDQGLQFLIQYYNGEERAKGNILERFSAQQFPDLHSELNLSSLELGDSALYFCASSPRYSNQPQHFGDGTRLSIL.

This clone has more than one count but fewer than ten. This rearrangement joins TRBV25-1 to TRBJ2-3; D perhaps matches TRBD2 (6 bases). CDR3 length: 14 residues. Germline CDR1 reads MGHDK; CDR2 reads SYGVNS. V shed 5 bases and J shed 2 bases, with 11 bases lying between them. The CDR3 coding sequence is TGTGCCAGCAGTATGGGACTCCCCACAGATACGCAGTATTTT. This gives the protein CASSMGLPTDTQYF.

The rearrangement links TRBV29-1 to TRBJ2-1; D is unclear. Germline CDR1 SQVTM, CDR2 ANQGSEA. V lost 0 bases to trimming and J lost 8 bases, with 8 bases between them. CDR3 length: 12 amino acids. CDR3 coding DNA: TGCAGCGTTGAAGATCCCAGCTATGAGCAGTTCTTC. The encoded protein is CSVEDPSYEQFF.

This sequence joins TRBV28 and TRBJ2-7; TRBD1 matches at 10 bases. CDR1 MDHEN and CDR2 SYDVKM come from the germline V gene. The ends lost 4 bases at V and 3 bases at J; junction bases unmatched: 6. The CDR3 runs to 15 residues. DNA for the CDR3: TGTGCCAGCAGTTCCCCCGGACAGGGGGACTACGAGCAGTACTTC. This codes for CASSSPGQGDYEQYF.

V usage is TRBV7-3 and J usage is TRBJ1-1; TRBD1 is a possible D gene (5 bases). The CDR3 totals 13 residues. The ends were cut back, 5 bases at V and 7 bases at J, with 14 bases in the middle. CDR1 is SGHTA, CDR2 FQGTGA, per germline. The CDR3 sequence: CASSPGRGREAFF. The CDR3 bases are TGTGCCAGCAGCCCGGGGAGGGGCCGTGAAGCTTTCTTT.

This clone was seen more than once but under ten times. The rearrangement links TRBV10-3 to TRBJ2-5, with D possibly TRBD1 on 5 matching bases. Germline V gene data show CDR1 as ENHRY and CDR2 as SYGVKD. The CDR3 length is 11 residues. The CDR3 bases are TGTGCGCCCGGCAGGGCTGAGACCCAGTACTTC. The encoded protein is CAPGRAETQYF.

This clone showed up just a few times. The chain recombines TRBV30 with TRBJ1-2; possibly TRBD1 for D (5 bases). V was pared by 4 bases and J by 4 bases, with 10 bases between. The V gene's germline CDR1 is GTSNPN and CDR2 SVGIG (reference sequence). The CDR3 is 12 amino acids. CDR3 DNA sequence: TGTGCCTGGACCGGGACGGTCTATGGCTACACCTTC. The encoded protein is CAWTGTVYGYTF.

This clone was recorded only once. This rearrangement joins TRBV7-9 to TRBJ2-7; the D is unclear. Germline values: CDR1 SEHNR, CDR2 FQNEAQ (reference sequence). Trimming shortened V by 8 bases and J by 6 bases, and 11 bases separated the two germline ends. This CDR3 region has 11 residues. DNA of the CDR3: TGTGCCAGCGCTGCCGCGGTCGAGCAGTACTTC. It yields the protein CASAAAVEQYF.

The chain joins TRBV5-1 to TRBJ1-2, with a possible D match to TRBD1 (6 bases). Germline lookup yields CDR1 SGHRS and CDR2 YFSETQ. The CDR3 is 14 amino acids. The ends were cut back, 4 bases at V and 7 bases at J, with 17 bases in the middle. The CDR3 coding sequence is TGCGCCAGCAGCGAGGGGGATAGTGTTTTTGGCTACACCTTC. It yields the protein CASSEGDSVFGYTF. Together with reference TRBV5-1 and TRBJ1-2, the CDR3 gives the full variable domain: KAGVTQTPRYLIKTRGQQVTLSCSPISGHRSVSWYQQTPGQGLQFLFEYFSETQRNKGNFPGRFSGRQFSNSRSEMNVSTLELGDSALYLCASSEGDSVFGYTFGSGTRLTVV.

The V call is TRBV6-5, the J call TRBJ2-7; 7 bases agree with TRBD2. The V segment lost 1 base and the J segment 6 bases; nucleotides outside the gene matches: 12. The CDR3 totals 16 residues. Germline V lookup: CDR1 MNHEY, CDR2 SVGAGI. The CDR3 spells CASSYLVPGRVGEQYF. DNA for the CDR3: TGTGCCAGCAGTTACTTAGTCCCAGGGAGGGTTGGCGAGCAGTACTTC.

The chain links TRBV15 to TRBJ2-7, with unresolved D. This CDR3 contains 15 residues. Trimming removed 1 base at V and 0 bases at J, with 10 bases between. Germline lookup yields CDR1 LNHNV and CDR2 YYDKDF (reference sequence). The CDR3 DNA reads TGTGCCACCAGCAGAGTAACTCCCTCCTCCTACGAGCAGTACTTC. Translated, it gives CATSRVTPSSYEQYF.

V gene TRBV30 combines with J gene TRBJ2-5; TRBD1 might be the D (5 bases). The germline gives CDR1 GTSNPN, CDR2 SVGIG (reference sequence). This CDR3 spans 15 amino acids. V lost 3 bases and J lost 4, with 18 bases in between. CDR3 residues: CAWSGLGAGLETQYF. CDR3 coding DNA: TGTGCCTGGAGCGGATTAGGGGCCGGGCTAGAGACCCAGTACTTC.

The table lists this clone with a count of one. This chain joins TRBV28 and TRBJ2-7; 7 nucleotides line up with TRBD1. Germline lookup yields CDR1 MDHEN and CDR2 SYDVKM. CDR3 size: 15 residues. Trimming took 6 bases from V and 2 from J; bases not matched to a gene: 10. This chain's CDR3 is CASRTPGDSPYEQYF. DNA for the CDR3: TGTGCCAGCAGGACTCCAGGGGACAGTCCCTACGAGCAGTACTTC.

This clone turned up a few times. V usage is TRBV29-1 and J usage is TRBJ2-5; D call uncertain. The CDR3 extends over 13 amino acids. Trimming left V 4 bases short and J 4 bases short, with 13 bases between. Looked up from germline, CDR1 is SQVTM and CDR2 is ANQGSEA. CDR3 in DNA: TGCAGCGTTGGGTTTGTCCAGACAGAGACCCAGTACTTC. This codes for CSVGFVQTETQYF. The entire variable domain, with the rest obtained from reference TRBV29-1 and TRBJ2-5, is as follows: SAVISQKPSRDICQRGTSLTIQCQVDSQVTMMFWYRQQPGQSLTLIATANQGSEATYESGFVIDKFPISRPNLTFSTLTVSNMSPEDSSIYLCSVGFVQTETQYFGPGTRLLVL.

This clone was detected a few times. The chain has TRBV30 and TRBJ1-4; D possibly corresponds to TRBD1 (6 bases). The CDR3 spans 13 residues. The V gene lost 1 base and the J gene lost 5 bases, with 8 bases spanning the gap. The germline V gene encodes CDR1 GTSNPN and CDR2 SVGIG (reference sequence). CDR3 coding DNA: TGTGCCTGGAGTGGGACAGAGAATGAAAAACTGTTTTTT. It is translated as CAWSGTENEKLFF. Filled out from reference TRBV30 and TRBJ1-4, the complete variable domain reads SQTIHQWPATLVQPVGSPLSLECTVEGTSNPNLYWYRQAAGRGLQLLFYSVGIGQISSEVPQNLSASRPQDRQFILSSKKLLLSDSGFYLCAWSGTENEKLFFGSGTQLSVL.

This clone was seen only a few times. At one end the junction does not follow the germline gene, possibly because of a read error. The CDR3 protein is CASSLAGRFTSLAKNIQYF. DNA for the CDR3: TGTGCTAGCAGCTTAGCAGGGAGGTTCACTTCCCTAGCCAAAAACATTCAGTACTTC. The rearrangement links TRBV7-7 to TRBJ2-4; possible D gene TRBD2, 6 bases. The CDR3 is made up of 19 amino acids. Germline CDR1 is SSHAT and CDR2 is FNYEAQ (reference sequence).

The chain has TRBV27 and TRBJ1-1; D gene uncertain. This CDR3 contains 15 residues. CDR1 is MNHEY, CDR2 SMNVEV, per germline (reference sequence). V lost 7 bases and J 4 bases, leaving 19 bases between the germline ends. Written as DNA, the CDR3 is TGTGCCAGCACTATAGATCCCACGGTACGCACTGAAGCTTTCTTT. This encodes CASTIDPTVRTEAFF.

This clone was observed a handful of times. The V gene is TRBV7-9, the J gene TRBJ2-7; weak D call: TRBD1 (7 bases). V lost 4 bases to trimming and J lost 5 bases, with 15 bases between them. CDR1 is SEHNR, CDR2 FQNEAQ, per germline (reference sequence). This CDR3 spans 14 amino acids. DNA of the CDR3: TGTGCCAGCAGCTCGCAGGGGGGTTTCGACGAGCAGTACTTC. It yields the protein CASSSQGGFDEQYF.

This sequence joins TRBV18 and TRBJ2-5, with TRBD2 identical over 9 bases. This CDR3 region has 16 residues. V lost 2 bases, J lost 1 base, and 5 bases stayed unmatched. Looked up from germline, CDR1 is KGHSH and CDR2 is LQKENI. In DNA form, the CDR3 reads TGTGCCAGCTCACCATCCCTAGCGGGGTTCCAAGAGACCCAGTACTTC. It yields the protein CASSPSLAGFQETQYF.

In this sample, this clone turned up a few times. This chain links TRBV5-1 with TRBJ2-5; D may be TRBD1 (7 bases). CDR3 length: 14 residues. With 2 bases removed from V and 5 bases from J, the gap between germline ends came to 13 bases. Germline loops: CDR1 SGHRS, CDR2 YFSETQ. CDR3 nucleotide sequence: TGCGCCAGCAGCTTCGGACAGGCGGGGGAGACCCAGTACTTC. This gives the protein CASSFGQAGETQYF.

The V gene is TRBV7-9, the J gene TRBJ1-1; possibly TRBD1 for D (5 bases). Looked up from germline, CDR1 is SEHNR and CDR2 is FQNEAQ (reference sequence). V lost 5 bases to trimming and J lost 11 bases, with 18 bases between them. The CDR3 covers 13 residues. In nucleotides, the CDR3 is TGTGCCAGCAGCCACGGCAGGGATAACGGGGCTTTCTTT. Translation gives CASSHGRDNGAFF.

This clone came up a few times. The rearrangement links TRBV18 to TRBJ2-2; weak D call: TRBD1 (5 bases). This CDR3 is built from 15 residues. The V end was cut by 4 bases, the J end by 0 bases, with 9 bases between. Germline V gene sequence: CDR1 KGHSH, CDR2 LQKENI. The CDR3 DNA sequence: TGTGCCAGCTCACTTCGGACATCGAACACCGGGGAGCTGTTTTTT. Translating it yields CASSLRTSNTGELFF.

J is TRBJ1-1 and V is TRBV29-1; no definite D call. V was trimmed by 4 bases and J by 0 bases, leaving 9 bases between them. The CDR3 covers 13 residues. Germline assignment: CDR1 SQVTM and CDR2 ANQGSEA. CDR3: CSVGRPMNTEAFF. The CDR3 DNA reads TGCAGCGTTGGACGGCCCATGAACACTGAAGCTTTCTTT. Based on the CDR3 plus reference TRBV29-1 and TRBJ1-1, the full variable domain is SAVISQKPSRDICQRGTSLTIQCQVDSQVTMMFWYRQQPGQSLTLIATANQGSEATYESGFVIDKFPISRPNLTFSTLTVSNMSPEDSSIYLCSVGRPMNTEAFFGQGTRLTVV.